This T cell receptor (beta chain) was found in a study of T cell repertoires in cytomegalovirus infection. Between the trimmed V and J ends, which lost 5 bases and 3 bases, there was a span of 7 bases. The CDR3 has 12 amino acids. The germline V gene encodes CDR1 SGHNT and CDR2 YYREEE (reference sequence). This clonotype was observed at least ten times. Each CDR3 protein is one row after TCRdb ran MiXCR on the reads. The sample lists about 490,000 distinct CDR3 sequences, approximately 11% seen once, with 9.5% to 13% in the top ten. The sequence was collected from a human donor in good health (CMV status not recorded). Some clones in this sample may be carry-over from other donors' samples. The V and J genes are TRBV5-4 and TRBJ2-3; unclear D gene. Sequencing input: PBMCs. The CDR3 region is CASSWGTDTQYF. The CDR3 DNA is TGTGCCAGCAGTTGGGGTACAGATACGCAGTATTTT. Variable domain in full (rest from reference TRBV5-4 and TRBJ2-3): ETGVTQSPTHLIKTRGQQVTLRCSSQSGHNTVSWYQQALGQGPQFIFQYYREEENGRGNFPPRFSGLQFPNYSSELNVNALELDDSALYLCASSWGTDTQYFGPGTRLTVL.